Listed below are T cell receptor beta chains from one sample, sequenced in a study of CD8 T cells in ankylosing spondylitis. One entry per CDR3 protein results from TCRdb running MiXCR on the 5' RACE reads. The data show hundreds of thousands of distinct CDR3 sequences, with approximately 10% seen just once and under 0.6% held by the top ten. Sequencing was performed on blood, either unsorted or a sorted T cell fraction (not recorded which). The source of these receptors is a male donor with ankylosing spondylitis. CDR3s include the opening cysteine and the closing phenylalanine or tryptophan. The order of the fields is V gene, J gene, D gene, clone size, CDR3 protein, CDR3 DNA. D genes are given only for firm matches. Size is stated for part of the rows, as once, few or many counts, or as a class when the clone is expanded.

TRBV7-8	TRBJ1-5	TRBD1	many	CASSGGNRGRRSNQPQHF	TGTGCCAGCAGCGGAGGAAACAGGGGGAGAAGAAGCAATCAGCCCCAGCATTTT
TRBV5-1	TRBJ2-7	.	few	CASSLTGLDYEQYF	TGCGCCAGCAGCTTGACAGGCCTTGACTACGAGCAGTACTTC
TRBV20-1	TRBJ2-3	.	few	CSASWATPQYF	TGCAGTGCTAGTTGGGCCACCCCGCAGTATTTT
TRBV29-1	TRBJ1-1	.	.	CSGGGLTSEAFF	TGCAGCGGGGGAGGTTTGACTTCTGAAGCTTTCTTT
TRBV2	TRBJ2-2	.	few	CASSEYGVTNTGELFF	TGTGCCAGCAGTGAATACGGGGTTACGAACACCGGGGAGCTGTTTTTT
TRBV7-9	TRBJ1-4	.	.	CASISTGTEKLFF	TGTGCCAGCATCAGTACCGGGACTGAAAAACTGTTTTTT
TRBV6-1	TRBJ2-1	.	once	CASSELWGSSQFF	TGTGCCAGCAGTGAGCTTTGGGGCAGCTCCCAGTTCTTC
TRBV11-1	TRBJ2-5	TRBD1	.	CASSSTPRTGGETQYF	TGTGCCAGCAGCTCAACCCCGAGGACAGGGGGAGAGACCCAGTACTTC
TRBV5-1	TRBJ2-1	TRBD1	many	CASNLGQPADEQFF	TGCGCCAGCAATCTGGGACAGCCTGCAGATGAGCAGTTCTTC
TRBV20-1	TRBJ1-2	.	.	CSARVVIRGYTF	TGCAGTGCTAGAGTCGTCATAAGGGGCTACACCTTC
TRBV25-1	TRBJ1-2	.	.	CASSYPGTNYGYTF	TGTGCCAGCAGCTATCCCGGGACAAACTATGGCTACACCTTC
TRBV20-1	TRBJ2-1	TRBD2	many	CSANPSGRNEQFF	TGCAGTGCTAATCCTAGCGGGAGGAATGAGCAGTTCTTC
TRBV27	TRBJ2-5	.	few	CASSGRRGETQYF	TGTGCCAGCTCCGGGAGAAGGGGAGAGACCCAGTACTTC
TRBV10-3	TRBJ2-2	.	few	CAISESPETGELFF	TGTGCCATCAGTGAGTCGCCCGAAACCGGGGAGCTGTTTTTT
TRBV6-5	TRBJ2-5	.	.	CASSYPLSPRTQYF	TGTGCCAGCAGTTACCCTCTCTCTCCGCGGACCCAGTACTTC
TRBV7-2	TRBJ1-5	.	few	CASSLVGRLWGQPQHF	TGTGCCAGCAGCTTAGTCGGCAGGCTTTGGGGACAGCCCCAGCATTTT
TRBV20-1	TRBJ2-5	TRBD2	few	CSAWRLAGQETQYF	TGCAGTGCTTGGAGACTAGCGGGGCAAGAGACCCAGTACTTC
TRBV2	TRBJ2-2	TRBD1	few	CASRQGAAGELFF	TGTGCCAGCAGACAGGGGGCGGCCGGGGAGCTGTTTTTT
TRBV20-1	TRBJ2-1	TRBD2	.	CSAQGLAGGPGEQFF	TGCAGTGCCCAGGGACTAGCGGGAGGGCCCGGTGAGCAGTTCTTC
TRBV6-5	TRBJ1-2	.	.	CASSYSNGNSDGYTF	TGTGCCAGCAGTTACTCGAACGGGAACTCTGATGGCTACACCTTC
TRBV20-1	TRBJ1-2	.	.	CSAIHGNYGYTF	TGCAGTGCTATTCATGGGAACTATGGCTACACCTTC
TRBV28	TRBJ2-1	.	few	CASSLRVSYNEQFF	TGTGCCAGCAGTTTGCGAGTTTCCTACAATGAGCAGTTCTTC
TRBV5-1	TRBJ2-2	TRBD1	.	CASRASRGPNTGELFF	TGCGCCAGCAGGGCGAGCAGGGGGCCTAACACCGGGGAGCTGTTTTTT
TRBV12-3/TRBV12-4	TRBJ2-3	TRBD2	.	CASSLGLAGYGTDTQYF	TGTGCCAGCAGTTTGGGACTAGCGGGGTATGGCACAGATACGCAGTATTTT
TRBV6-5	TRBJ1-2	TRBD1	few	CASSYSWTGGSNYGYTF	TGTGCCAGCAGTTACTCCTGGACAGGCGGATCTAACTATGGCTACACCTTC
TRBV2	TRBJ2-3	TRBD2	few	CASLAAGDTDTQYF	TGTGCCTCACTGGCAGCGGGGGACACAGATACGCAGTATTTT
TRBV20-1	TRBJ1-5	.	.	CSARMGGGGQPQHF	TGCAGTGCTAGAATGGGGGGAGGTGGGCAGCCCCAGCATTTT
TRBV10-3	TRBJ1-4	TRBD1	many	CAIRAGGTNEKLFF	TGTGCCATCAGGGCAGGGGGAACTAATGAAAAACTGTTTTTT
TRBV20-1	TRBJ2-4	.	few	CSARGYKNIQYF	TGCAGTGCTAGGGGGTACAAAAACATTCAGTACTTC
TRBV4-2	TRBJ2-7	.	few	CASSQVGRTYEQYF	TGTGCCAGCAGCCAAGTGGGACGGACCTACGAGCAGTACTTC
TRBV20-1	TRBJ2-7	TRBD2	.	CSARDPRGDPYEQYF	TGCAGTGCTAGAGACCCACGGGGGGACCCCTACGAGCAGTACTTC
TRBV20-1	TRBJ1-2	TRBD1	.	CSARRTGAQTYGYTF	TGCAGTGCTAGACGGACAGGGGCGCAGACATATGGCTACACCTTC
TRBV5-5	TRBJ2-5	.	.	CASSFFDRETQYF	TGTGCCAGCAGCTTTTTCGATCGAGAGACCCAGTACTTC
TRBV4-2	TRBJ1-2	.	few	CASSQEIQQINYGYTF	TGTGCCAGCAGCCAAGAGATCCAGCAGATTAACTATGGCTACACCTTC
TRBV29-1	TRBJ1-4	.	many	CSVEDPGVNEKLFF	TGCAGCGTTGAAGACCCAGGGGTAAATGAAAAACTGTTTTTT
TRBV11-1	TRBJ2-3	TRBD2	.	CASSSPSGLAKRTDTQYF	TGTGCCAGCAGCTCCCCGTCCGGACTAGCGAAGAGAACAGATACGCAGTATTTT
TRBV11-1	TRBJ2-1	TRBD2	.	CASSLALTSGSRYNEQFF	TGTGCCAGCAGCTTAGCGCTGACTAGCGGGAGTCGCTACAATGAGCAGTTCTTC
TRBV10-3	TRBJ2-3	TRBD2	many	CAISSGVTSTDTQYF	TGTGCCATCAGTAGCGGGGTTACTAGCACAGATACGCAGTATTTT
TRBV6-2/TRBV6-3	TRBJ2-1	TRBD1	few	CASSVRTGGYNEQFF	TGTGCCAGCAGCGTCCGGACAGGGGGGTACAATGAGCAGTTCTTC
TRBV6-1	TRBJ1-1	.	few	CASSRTESLNTEAFF	TGTGCCAGCAGTAGGACGGAGTCTTTGAACACTGAAGCTTTCTTT
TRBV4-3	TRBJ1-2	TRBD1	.	CASSQRQGSYGYTF	TGCGCCAGCAGCCAAAGACAGGGGAGCTATGGCTACACCTTC
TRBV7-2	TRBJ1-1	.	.	CASSPWDGHTEAFF	TGTGCCAGCAGCCCGTGGGACGGCCACACTGAAGCTTTCTTT
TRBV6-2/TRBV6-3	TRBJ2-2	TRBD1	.	CASSPDRATGELFF	TGTGCCAGCAGTCCGGACAGGGCAACCGGGGAGCTGTTTTTT
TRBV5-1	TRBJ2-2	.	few	CASSLVGTPNTGELFF	TGCGCCAGCAGCTTGGTGGGGACCCCGAACACCGGGGAGCTGTTTTTT
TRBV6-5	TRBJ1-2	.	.	CASSQSGKGYTF	TGTGCCAGCAGTCAGTCAGGGAAAGGCTACACCTTC
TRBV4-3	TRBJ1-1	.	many	CASSQGQKDTEAFF	TGCGCCAGCAGCCAAGGTCAGAAAGACACTGAAGCTTTCTTT
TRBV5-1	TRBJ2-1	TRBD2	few	CASRRWREGPNEQFF	TGCGCCAGCAGAAGGTGGCGGGAGGGCCCAAATGAGCAGTTCTTC
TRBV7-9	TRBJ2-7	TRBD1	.	CASSLFASGTGPHEQYF	TGTGCCAGCAGCTTATTCGCTTCCGGGACAGGGCCCCACGAGCAGTACTTC
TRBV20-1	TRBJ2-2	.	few	CSAIQGGNTGELFF	TGCAGTGCTATCCAGGGTGGGAACACCGGGGAGCTGTTTTTT
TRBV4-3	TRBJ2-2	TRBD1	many	CASSQMAGTGNTGELFF	TGCGCCAGCAGCCAAATGGCCGGGACAGGGAACACCGGGGAGCTGTTTTTT
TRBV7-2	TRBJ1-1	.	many	CASSLRGRTEAFF	TGTGCCAGCAGCTTGAGGGGAAGGACTGAAGCTTTCTTT
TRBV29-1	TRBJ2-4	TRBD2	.	CSVVETSVDIQYF	TGCAGCGTTGTCGAGACTAGCGTGGACATTCAGTACTTC
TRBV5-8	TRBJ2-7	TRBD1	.	CASSRGQEAYEQYF	TGTGCCAGCAGCCGGGGACAGGAGGCGTACGAGCAGTACTTC